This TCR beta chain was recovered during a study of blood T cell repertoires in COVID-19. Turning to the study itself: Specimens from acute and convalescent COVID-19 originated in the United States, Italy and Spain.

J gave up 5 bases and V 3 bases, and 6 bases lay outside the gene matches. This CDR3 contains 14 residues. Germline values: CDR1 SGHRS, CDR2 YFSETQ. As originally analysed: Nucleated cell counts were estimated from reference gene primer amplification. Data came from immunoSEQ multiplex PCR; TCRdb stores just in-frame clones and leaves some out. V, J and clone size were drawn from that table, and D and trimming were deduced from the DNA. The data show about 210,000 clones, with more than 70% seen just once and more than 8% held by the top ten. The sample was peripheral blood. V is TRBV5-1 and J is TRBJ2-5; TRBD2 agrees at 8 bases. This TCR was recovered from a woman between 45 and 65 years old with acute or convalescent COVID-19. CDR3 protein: CASSSAGVEETQYF. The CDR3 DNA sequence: TGCGCCAGCAGCTCAGCGGGAGTTGAGGAGACCCAGTACTTC.